Listed here is a single T cell receptor beta chain. The antigen remains unidentified. The sample is drawn from a study of STAT5B mutations in CD4+ large granular lymphocyte leukemia. General study points: 8/27 top patient clones versus 2/35 control clones were TRBV06-family. Main leukemic clonotypes were patient-specific, but about 25% appeared at low frequency elsewhere.

The CDR3 is 18 amino acids. CDR1 and CDR2 from the germline V gene are MGHRA and YSYEKL. Deletions cut 1 base from V and 0 bases from J, with 16 bases between. Clones were sequenced by immunoSEQ multiplex PCR, and TCRdb holds only the in-frame ones, with some missing. In the table there are about 40,000 clones, roughly 76% of which are singletons. This clonotype was obtained from a human donor in good health. The chain recombines TRBV4-1 with TRBJ2-1, with unresolved D. Sequencing was done on a sample of CD4+ T cells from blood buffy coats. The CDR3 is CASSQVGRAKSSYNEQFF. CDR3 in DNA: TGCGCCAGCAGCCAAGTAGGCCGGGCTAAGAGCTCCTACAATGAGCAGTTCTTC.